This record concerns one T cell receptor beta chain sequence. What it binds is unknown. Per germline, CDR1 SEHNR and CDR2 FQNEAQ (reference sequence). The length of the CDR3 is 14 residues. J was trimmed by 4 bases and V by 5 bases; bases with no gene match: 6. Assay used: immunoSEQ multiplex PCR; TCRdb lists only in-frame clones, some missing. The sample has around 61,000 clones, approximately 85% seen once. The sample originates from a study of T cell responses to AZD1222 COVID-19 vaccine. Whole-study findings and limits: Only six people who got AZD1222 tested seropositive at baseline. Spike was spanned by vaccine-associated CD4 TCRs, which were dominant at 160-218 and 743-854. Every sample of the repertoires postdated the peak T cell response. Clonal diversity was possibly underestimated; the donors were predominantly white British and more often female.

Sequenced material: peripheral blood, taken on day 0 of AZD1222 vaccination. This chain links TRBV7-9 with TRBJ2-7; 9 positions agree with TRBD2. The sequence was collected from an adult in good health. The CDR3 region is CASSGSGGTYEQYF. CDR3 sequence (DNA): TGTGCCAGCAGCGGTAGCGGGGGAACTTACGAGCAGTACTTC. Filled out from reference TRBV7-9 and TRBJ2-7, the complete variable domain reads DTGVSQNPRHKITKRGQNVTFRCDPISEHNRLYWYRQTLGQGPEFLTYFQNEAQLEKSRLLSDRFSAERPKGSFSTLEIQRTEQGDSAMYLCASSGSGGTYEQYFGPGTRLTVT.